Shown below are 16 T cell receptor beta chains from a single sample sequenced in a study of shared T cell receptors in the human thymus. Clones were sequenced by immunoSEQ multiplex PCR, and TCRdb holds only the in-frame ones, with some missing. The data contain some 660,000 clones, about 89% of them singletons. This sample was also put to use in a study of human thymus T cells.

Specimen: thymocytes. Every receptor here comes from a boy in the first two years of life with a congenital heart defect.

This chain links TRBV19 with TRBJ1-1; D is possibly TRBD1 (5 bases). The CDR3 spans 13 residues. Between the trimmed V and J ends, which lost 6 bases and 5 bases, there was a span of 13 bases. In germline, CDR1 is LNHDA, CDR2 SQIVND (reference sequence). Written as DNA, the CDR3 is TGTGCCAGTAGCGCCCCCGGGGGGACTGAAGCTTTCTTT. It codes for CASSAPGGTEAFF.

The chain is built from TRBV30 and TRBJ2-2, with 9 bases fitting TRBD2. Germline CDR1 reads GTSNPN; CDR2 reads SVGIG (reference sequence). The CDR3 loop spans 18 amino acids. The V segment lost 2 bases and the J segment 0 bases; nucleotides outside the gene matches: 10. The CDR3 loop is CAWSRLAEPRANTGELFF. In DNA, the CDR3 is TGTGCCTGGAGTCGACTAGCGGAGCCCCGCGCGAACACCGGGGAGCTGTTTTTT.

This CDR3 is CASGLVSTYRGTDTQYF. CDR3 nucleotides: TGTGCTAGTGGTTTGGTAAGCACTTACAGGGGCACAGATACGCAGTATTTT. J is TRBJ2-3 and V is TRBV12-5, with D possibly being TRBD1 (6 bases). The CDR3 loop spans 17 amino acids. V was shortened by 0 bases and J by 1 base, with 14 bases between the two germline ends. In germline, CDR1 is LGHNT, CDR2 FRNRAP.

This clone has more than one count but fewer than ten. The V gene is TRBV29-1, the J gene TRBJ2-2, with TRBD2 matching 8 bases. The trim removed 7 bases at V and 8 bases at J, leaving 12 bases unmatched. Germline CDR1 SQVTM, CDR2 ANQGSEA. The CDR3 totals 14 residues. CDR3 nucleotides: TGCAGCGGTGTCCGGGGGGGGGTAGCTGGGGAGCTGTTTTTT. Amino acid sequence: CSGVRGGVAGELFF.

V is TRBV10-3 and J is TRBJ2-7; TRBD1 agrees at 11 bases. CDR3 length equals 14 residues. V gave up 6 bases and J gave up 4 bases; unmatched junction bases: 5. Germline V gene sequence: CDR1 ENHRY, CDR2 SYGVKD. The CDR3 sequence: CAISGQGALYEQYF. The DNA for the CDR3 is TGTGCCATCAGCGGACAGGGGGCTTTGTACGAGCAGTACTTC.

The genes are TRBV11-2 and TRBJ1-2, with 9 bases matching TRBD1. In germline, CDR1 is SGHAT, CDR2 FQNNGV. V lost 0 bases and J lost 3; bases outside the gene matches: 11. The CDR3 runs 18 residues. CDR3 in DNA: TGTGCCAGCAGCTTAGATACGGGGACAGGGAAAGGCGACTATGGCTACACCTTC. Translating it yields CASSLDTGTGKGDYGYTF.

The chain has TRBV9 and TRBJ2-7; 8 bases align to TRBD2. This CDR3 is 15 amino acids long. Germline trimming cut 0 bases from V and 4 bases from J; bases unmatched to any gene: 6. CDR1 is SGDLS and CDR2 is YYNGEE in the germline V gene. CDR3 sequence (DNA): TGTGCCAGCAGCGTAGGAATTAGCGGGGATTACGAGCAGTACTTC. Translating gives CASSVGISGDYEQYF.

The J gene is TRBJ2-7, the V gene TRBV9; 14 bases are shared with TRBD2. The germline CDR1 and CDR2 sequences are SGDLS and YYNGEE. Germline trimming cut 4 bases from V and 1 base from J; bases unmatched to any gene: 10. The CDR3 is 18 amino acids. The CDR3 region has the DNA TGTGCCAGCAGCCCGCACTCCGGGACTAGCGGGGGATCCTACGAGCAGTACTTC. Residues: CASSPHSGTSGGSYEQYF.

The rearrangement links TRBV29-1 to TRBJ1-2; TRBD1 agrees at 7 bases. This CDR3 is 13 amino acids long. The V gene end was trimmed by 6 bases and the J gene end by 0 bases; junction bases not matched to a gene: 4. The germline gives CDR1 SQVTM, CDR2 ANQGSEA. CDR3 residues: CSVDRDTNYGYTF. The CDR3 DNA reads TGCAGCGTAGACAGGGATACTAACTATGGCTACACCTTC.

The rearrangement uses TRBV11-2 and TRBJ2-7, with TRBD2 matching 13 bases. This CDR3 contains 18 residues. Looked up from germline, CDR1 is SGHAT and CDR2 is FQNNGV. The V and J ends lost 4 bases and 0 bases, in that order; junction bases with no gene match: 9. This chain's CDR3 is CASSSTSGGKPYSYEQYF. Written as DNA, the CDR3 is TGTGCCAGCAGCTCGACTAGCGGGGGGAAGCCTTACTCCTACGAGCAGTACTTC.

In its sample, this clone was seen once. The rearrangement uses TRBV4-1 and TRBJ2-7; D gene unclear. V lost 0 bases to trimming and J lost 0 bases, with 9 bases between them. The CDR3 has 15 amino acids. In germline, CDR1 is MGHRA, CDR2 YSYEKL. The CDR3 DNA reads TGCGCCAGCAGCCAAGATCGTACCGGCTCCTACGAGCAGTACTTC. Protein: CASSQDRTGSYEQYF.

The rearrangement links TRBV5-1 to TRBJ2-7, with TRBD1 matching over 7 bases. The germline V gene encodes CDR1 SGHRS and CDR2 YFSETQ. V shed 2 bases and J 4 bases; nucleotides not matched to a gene: 9. This CDR3 has 15 residues. The CDR3 sequence is CASSFWDRRGYEQYF. CDR3 in DNA: TGCGCCAGCAGCTTTTGGGACAGACGCGGGTACGAGCAGTACTTC.

In the case of this clone: Different DNA sequences within this sample yield the same CDR3. J is TRBJ2-7 and V is TRBV4-1; 10 nucleotides align to TRBD2. J was trimmed by 2 bases and V by 4 bases; bases with no gene match: 2. This CDR3 has 14 amino acids. Germline CDR1 and CDR2: MGHRA and YSYEKL. CDR3 in amino acids: CASSRLAGAYEQYF. CDR3 in DNA: TGCGCCAGCAGCCGGCTAGCGGGGGCCTACGAGCAGTACTTC.

The J gene is TRBJ1-1, the V gene TRBV28; D is possibly TRBD1 (6 bases). The germline CDR1 and CDR2 sequences are MDHEN and SYDVKM. CDR3 length: 15 residues. Trimming cost V 5 bases and J 3 bases, with 16 bases left between them. Here the CDR3 reads CASSPQQGEDTEAFF. CDR3 nucleotide sequence: TGTGCCAGCAGTCCCCAACAGGGCGAGGACACTGAAGCTTTCTTT.

The chain is built from TRBV15 and TRBJ1-5, with TRBD1 identical over 7 bases. Trimming removed 5 bases from V and 6 bases from J; junction bases left unmatched: 7. Germline CDR1 and CDR2: LNHNV and YYDKDF (reference sequence). The length of the CDR3 is 14 residues. The CDR3 region is CATSPGGTPQPQHF. CDR3 bases: TGTGCCACCAGCCCAGGGGGAACCCCTCAGCCCCAGCATTTT.

This chain connects TRBV7-8 to TRBJ2-7; 8 positions agree with TRBD1. CDR1 SGHVS and CDR2 FQNEAQ come from the germline V gene. V dropped 1 base and J dropped 6; count of bases not matched to a gene: 8. The CDR3 consists of 15 residues. Here the CDR3 DNA reads TGTGCCAGCAGCTTAGTGGGCAGGGGGCGGTCCGAGCAGTACTTC. Translated, it gives CASSLVGRGRSEQYF.